The clone carrying this T cell receptor (beta chain) was counted between two and nine times. Its antigen is undetermined. Trimming took 2 bases from V and 3 from J; bases not matched to a gene: 7. This CDR3 spans 15 amino acids. Germline V CDR1 and CDR2: SGHNT, YYREEE (reference sequence). This entry comes from a study of OX40 agonist ivuxolimab in advanced cancers. About the study: Dose-escalation patients' cancers were hepatocellular carcinoma, melanoma, renal cell or head and neck cancer. Participants averaged 60 years of age (range about 23 to 80) and were 75% to 90% male.

Findings and limits, study-wide: Clonal expansion among partial responders at 0.1-3.0 mg/kg ranked near the lowest.

Assay: immunoSEQ multiplex PCR; the TCRdb copy retains only in-frame clones and omits some. Seen here are tens of thousands of clones, 80% to 95% observed once, and the top ten hold around 2.3%. The sequencing here drew on CD4+ or CD8+ T cells sorted from blood, taken in a trial of the OX40 agonist ivuxolimab. The V gene is TRBV5-4, the J gene TRBJ1-2; the match to TRBD1 covers 7 bases. The clonotype comes from an adult with an advanced solid tumor such as melanoma, head and neck, liver or kidney cancer. CDR3 sequence (DNA): TGTGCCAGCAGCTTAGGTAACAGGGGAGACTATGGCTACACCTTC. Its translation is CASSLGNRGDYGYTF.